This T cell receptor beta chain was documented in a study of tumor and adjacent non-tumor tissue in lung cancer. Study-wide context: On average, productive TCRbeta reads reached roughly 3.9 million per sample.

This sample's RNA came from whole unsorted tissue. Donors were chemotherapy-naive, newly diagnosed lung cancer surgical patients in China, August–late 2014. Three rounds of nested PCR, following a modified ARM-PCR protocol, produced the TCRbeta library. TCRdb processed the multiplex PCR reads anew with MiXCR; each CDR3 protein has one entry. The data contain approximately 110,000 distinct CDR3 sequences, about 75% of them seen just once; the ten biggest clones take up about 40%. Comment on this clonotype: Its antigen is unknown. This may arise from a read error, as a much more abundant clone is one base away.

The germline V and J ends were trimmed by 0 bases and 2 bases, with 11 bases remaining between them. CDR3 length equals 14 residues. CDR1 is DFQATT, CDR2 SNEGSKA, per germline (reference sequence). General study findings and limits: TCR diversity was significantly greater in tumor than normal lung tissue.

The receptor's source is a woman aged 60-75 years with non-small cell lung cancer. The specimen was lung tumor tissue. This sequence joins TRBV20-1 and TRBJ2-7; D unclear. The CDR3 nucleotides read TGCAGTGCTAGAGATTCTAATGGCCCCTACGAGCAGTACTTC. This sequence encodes CSARDSNGPYEQYF.